This is a list of T cell receptor beta chains from one sample in a study of blood T cells in healthy people across ages. From the 5' RACE reads, TCRdb called clonotypes with MiXCR, one entry per CDR3 protein. The sample holds 1.5 million to 2 million distinct CDR3 sequences, about two fifths seen once. The specimen was blood. These receptors were taken from a human donor in good health. Both conserved end residues are part of each CDR3. The D gene is left open where the match is weak. Some rows mark clone size as missing; the rest say once, few, many or name a class of expanded clone.

v_call,j_call,d_call,clone_size,cdr3_aa,cdr3_nt
TRBV10-3,TRBJ2-7,TRBD1,.,CAIRGQGAVEQYF,TGTGCCATCAGAGGACAGGGGGCAGTCGAGCAGTACTTC
TRBV9,TRBJ1-2,TRBD1,few,CASSGHRDSHYGYTF,TGTGCCAGCAGCGGACACCGGGACAGTCACTATGGCTACACCTTC
TRBV20-1,TRBJ1-2,.,.,CSASTQTLYGYTF,TGCAGTGCTAGCACGCAGACCCTCTATGGCTACACCTTC
TRBV24-1,TRBJ2-3,.,.,CATSVRAGLSSTDTQYF,TGTGCCACCAGTGTTCGGGCAGGCCTTTCTAGCACAGATACGCAGTATTTT
TRBV15,TRBJ1-1,TRBD1,.,CATSREPGQGAEAFF,TGTGCCACCAGCAGGGAACCGGGACAGGGAGCTGAAGCTTTCTTT
TRBV4-2,TRBJ1-1,.,.,CASSHVDPRDTEAFF,TGTGCCAGCAGCCACGTGGACCCTCGGGACACTGAAGCTTTCTTT
TRBV7-2,TRBJ2-1,.,.,CASTIVSVGWVRNEQFF,TGTGCCAGCACAATAGTGTCGGTGGGGTGGGTTCGCAATGAGCAGTTCTTC
TRBV12-3/TRBV12-4,TRBJ2-6,.,few,CASSLGVPSGANVLTF,TGTGCCAGCAGTTTAGGGGTCCCCTCTGGGGCCAACGTCCTGACTTTC
TRBV25-1,TRBJ1-4,.,.,CASSQGYGQGTSEKLFF,TGTGCCAGCAGTCAAGGGTACGGGCAGGGAACGTCTGAAAAACTGTTTTTT
TRBV10-3,TRBJ2-1,.,few,CAIFDDGAYNEQFF,TGTGCCATCTTCGACGACGGAGCCTACAATGAGCAGTTCTTC
TRBV7-3,TRBJ2-5,TRBD1,few,CASSLKGAGWETQYF,TGTGCCAGCAGCCTGAAGGGGGCTGGGTGGGAGACCCAGTACTTC
TRBV7-9,TRBJ2-7,.,.,CASSPRDGPSYEQYF,TGTGCCAGCAGCCCTAGGGACGGCCCTTCCTACGAGCAGTACTTC
TRBV6-1,TRBJ1-4,.,.,CASSAYGGHEKLFF,TGTGCCAGCAGCGCATACGGTGGGCATGAAAAACTGTTTTTT
TRBV7-3,TRBJ2-7,.,few,CASSLNGGGSEQYF,TGTGCCAGCAGCTTAAATGGAGGAGGGAGCGAGCAGTACTTC
TRBV6-2/TRBV6-3,TRBJ1-1,.,.,CASSYGGTPYF,TGTGCCAGCAGTTACGGGGGGACGCCATACTTT
TRBV6-5,TRBJ2-1,TRBD2,.,CASSYSYRLAGLYEQFF,TGTGCCAGCAGTTACTCTTATAGGCTAGCGGGGTTGTATGAGCAGTTCTTC
TRBV29-1,TRBJ2-3,.,few,CSVEEESTDTQYF,TGCAGCGTTGAGGAGGAAAGCACAGATACGCAGTATTTT
TRBV20-1,TRBJ1-6,.,.,CSARTGTEHSPLHF,TGCAGTGCTCGAACCGGGACGGAGCATTCACCCCTCCACTTT
TRBV6-5,TRBJ1-1,TRBD1,.,CASSRQGEGEAFF,TGTGCCAGCAGTCGACAGGGAGAAGGTGAAGCTTTCTTT
TRBV28,TRBJ2-7,.,.,CASSLSGALTYEQYF,TGTGCCAGCAGTTTATCCGGGGCTCTTACCTACGAGCAGTACTTC
TRBV5-1,TRBJ2-3,.,.,CASSLGSAGPPDTQYF,TGCGCCAGCAGCTTGGGGTCAGCTGGTCCCCCAGATACGCAGTATTTT
TRBV6-6,TRBJ1-2,.,.,CASTPSGVRSYGYTF,TGTGCCAGCACCCCCAGTGGGGTACGGAGCTATGGCTACACCTTC
TRBV29-1,TRBJ2-1,.,.,CNVPGPGPMDNEQFF,TGCAACGTCCCGGGCCCCGGGCCGATGGACAATGAGCAGTTCTTC
TRBV29-1,TRBJ2-7,TRBD2,.,CSVEEEGGLASYEQYF,TGCAGCGTTGAAGAGGAAGGCGGACTAGCTTCCTACGAGCAGTACTTC
TRBV6-6,TRBJ2-3,.,.,CASSLSTDYTDTQYF,TGTGCCAGCAGTTTATCAACGGACTACACAGATACGCAGTATTTT
TRBV20-1,TRBJ1-4,.,.,CSAGGTPVDHNEKLFF,TGCAGTGCCGGGGGGACACCTGTGGACCATAATGAAAAACTGTTTTTT
TRBV4-1,TRBJ2-7,.,.,CASSQFAIYEQYF,TGCGCCAGCAGCCAATTTGCAATCTACGAGCAGTACTTC
TRBV4-3,TRBJ2-3,.,.,CASSPRGGGMDTQYF,TGCGCCAGCAGCCCAAGGGGAGGGGGTATGGATACGCAGTATTTT
TRBV29-1,TRBJ1-4,TRBD1,few,CSVGQGSTNEKLFF,TGCAGCGTCGGACAGGGATCAACTAATGAAAAACTGTTTTTT
TRBV15,TRBJ2-5,.,.,CATSMGPQETQYF,TGTGCCACCAGCATGGGTCCTCAAGAGACCCAGTACTTC
TRBV5-1,TRBJ2-7,.,.,CASSLDRTNEQYF,TGCGCCAGCAGCTTGGACAGGACCAACGAGCAGTACTTC
TRBV20-1,TRBJ2-5,TRBD1,.,CSTRDRVIGDGFYDQYF,TGCAGTACCAGGGACAGGGTTATCGGAGACGGTTTTTACGATCAGTACTTC